A selection of T cell receptor beta chains follows, all from one sample in a study of blood T cell repertoires in COVID-19. Generated by immunoSEQ multiplex PCR, the TCRdb table keeps only in-frame clones and is missing some. The sample lists about 190,000 clones; 70% to 80% were seen once. The specimen sequenced was peripheral blood. These receptors all stem from a woman in her fifties or sixties with acute or convalescent COVID-19. The CDR3 runs from the conserved cysteine through the conserved F or W. A D gene is named only where the DNA matches it firmly. Some rows have no size entry. The others give once, few or many, or a class for an expanded clone.

J gene	D gene	V gene	clone size	CDR3 protein	CDR3 DNA
TRBJ1-2	TRBD1	TRBV18	once	CASSPGQPFYGYTF	TGTGCCAGCTCACCGGGACAGCCGTTCTATGGCTACACCTTC
TRBJ1-6	TRBD1	TRBV6-5	-	CASTRDRGYNSPLHF	TGTGCCAGCACAAGAGACAGGGGGTATAATTCACCCCTCCACTTT
TRBJ2-7	TRBD2	TRBV5-4	-	CASSPAGTSGSHEQYF	TGTGCCAGCAGCCCGGCCGGGACTAGCGGGAGCCACGAGCAGTACTTC
TRBJ2-5	-	TRBV7-2	-	CASSLAGGGETQYF	TGTGCCAGCAGCTTAGCGGGAGGAGGGGAGACCCAGTACTTC
TRBJ2-1	-	TRBV25-1	few	CAIRQVYNEQFF	TGTGCCATAAGACAGGTCTACAATGAGCAGTTCTTC
TRBJ1-5	TRBD1	TRBV18	-	CASSPPGAGGEQPQHF	TGTGCCAGCTCACCACCTGGGGCAGGGGGAGAACAGCCCCAGCATTTT
TRBJ1-1	TRBD1	TRBV7-2	-	CAGQTGFPKNTEAFF	TGTGCCGGGCAGACAGGGTTCCCGAAGAACACTGAAGCTTTCTTT
TRBJ2-2	-	TRBV2	few	CASSVIRSGELFF	TGTGCCAGCAGTGTAATAAGGAGCGGGGAGCTGTTTTTT
TRBJ2-6	TRBD1	TRBV5-1	-	CASSLGTGGSGANVLTF	TGCGCCAGCAGCTTGGGGACAGGGGGCTCTGGGGCCAACGTCCTGACTTTC
TRBJ2-7	TRBD1	TRBV12-3/TRBV12-4	-	CASSAGQGYEQYF	TGTGCCAGCAGTGCGGGACAGGGCTACGAGCAGTACTTC
TRBJ1-2	-	TRBV19	-	CASSTGPYGYTF	TGTGCCAGTAGTACGGGTCCCTATGGCTACACCTTC
TRBJ2-2	-	TRBV5-4	-	CASSLGPSWSTGELFF	TGTGCCAGCAGCTTGGGACCCTCATGGAGCACCGGGGAGCTGTTTTTT
TRBJ1-2	-	TRBV4-2	few	CASSPQVPRGYTF	TGTGCCAGCAGCCCGCAGGTTCCACGGGGCTACACCTTC
TRBJ2-3	TRBD2	TRBV18	-	CASSPQIAGGPQDTQYF	TGTGCCAGCTCACCTCAGATAGCGGGAGGGCCGCAAGATACGCAGTATTTT
TRBJ2-7	-	TRBV20-1	-	CSASRRLDSYYEQYF	TGCAGTGCTAGTAGGAGGCTAGACTCATACTACGAGCAGTACTTC
TRBJ1-1	-	TRBV5-1	-	CASSPLQVNTEAFF	TGCGCCAGCAGCCCACTACAGGTGAACACTGAAGCTTTCTTT
TRBJ2-7	TRBD2	TRBV5-4	-	CASSFERGSSYEQYF	TGTGCCAGCAGCTTTGAGCGGGGGAGCTCCTACGAGCAGTACTTC
TRBJ1-1	-	TRBV7-2	-	CASSLAQGGGGTEAFF	TGTGCCAGCAGCTTAGCGCAGGGAGGGGGAGGAACTGAAGCTTTCTTT
TRBJ2-7	-	TRBV19	-	CASSFSTGEQYF	TGTGCCAGTAGTTTCTCCACCGGGGAGCAGTACTTC
TRBJ2-7	TRBD2	TRBV24-1	once	CATNHRGLERDEQYF	TGTGCCACCAATCACCGGGGACTAGAAAGGGACGAGCAGTACTTC
TRBJ2-3	TRBD1	TRBV15	-	CATSRKRQGTVTDTQYF	TGTGCCACCAGCAGAAAAAGGCAAGGGACAGTTACAGATACGCAGTATTTT
TRBJ2-1	TRBD2	TRBV6-1	-	CASSEALAGGENEQFF	TGTGCCAGCAGTGAAGCGTTGGCGGGGGGAGAAAATGAGCAGTTCTTC
TRBJ2-7	TRBD1	TRBV5-1	few	CASSTGPGTGGSGSYEQYF	TGCGCCAGCAGCACAGGCCCCGGGACAGGGGGCAGCGGGTCCTACGAGCAGTACTTC
TRBJ1-2	-	TRBV7-9	-	CASSPLGANYGYTF	TGTGCCAGCAGCCCTCTGGGGGCGAACTATGGCTACACCTTC
TRBJ2-2	-	TRBV21-1	-	CASSKIPGKGTGELFF	TGTGCCAGCAGCAAAATTCCGGGAAAGGGCACCGGGGAGCTGTTTTTT
TRBJ2-7	-	TRBV9	-	CASSVGSSITYEQYF	TGTGCCAGCAGCGTAGGTAGTTCTATAACCTACGAGCAGTACTTC
TRBJ1-1	-	TRBV5-4	-	CASSAPGQWNTEAFF	TGTGCCAGCAGCGCGCCCGGACAGTGGAACACTGAAGCTTTCTTT
TRBJ2-7	TRBD2	TRBV19	-	CASSIRAGGYEQYF	TGTGCCAGTAGTATACGAGCGGGGGGCTACGAGCAGTACTTC